A selection of T cell receptor beta chains follows, all from one sample in a study of tumor-infiltrating lymphocytes in primary liver carcinoma. TCRdb used MiXCR to reprocess the multiplex PCR reads, holding one entry per CDR3 protein. The repertoire holds just over 300,000 distinct CDR3 sequences, with about 50% as singletons. Sequenced input: peripheral blood. All receptors derive from a woman aged 25-40 years with primary liver carcinoma and hepatitis B virus infection. Both conserved end residues are part of each CDR3. A D gene is named only where the DNA matches it firmly. Expanded clones get a size class; other rows say once, few or many, or leave the size out.

v_call	cdr3_length	d_call	j_call	clone_size	cdr3_nt	cdr3_aa
TRBV11-2	15	NA	TRBJ2-7	NA	TGTGCCAGTAGCTTAGAAGCGAGGGATCTACGCGGGCAGTACTTC	CASSLEARDLRGQYF
TRBV6-5	15	TRBD1	TRBJ1-6	NA	TGTGCCAGCAGCCGACAGGGCCCCTATAATTCACCCCTCCACTTT	CASSRQGPYNSPLHF
TRBV11-2	16	TRBD2	TRBJ2-7	NA	TGTGCCAGTAGCTTTACGCGGGAGGGCCTACCCTACGAGCAGTACTTC	CASSFTREGLPYEQYF
TRBV4-1	16	NA	TRBJ2-2	NA	TGCGCCAGCAGCCAAGAGGGCAGGGGCTCGACCGAGGAGCTGTTTTTT	CASSQEGRGSTEELFF
TRBV12-3/TRBV12-4	12	NA	TRBJ1-1	NA	TGTGCCAGCAGGTGGGGGGACGCTGAAGCTTTCTTT	CASRWGDAEAFF
TRBV28	17	TRBD1	TRBJ1-3	NA	TGTGCCAGCAGTTTAACCTTAGGACAGGCTACTTTAAACACCATATATTTT	CASSLTLGQATLNTIYF
TRBV6-5	14	TRBD1	TRBJ1-1	NA	TGTGCCAGCAGTCCGACGCGACAGGGTAGAAAAGCTTTCTTT	CASSPTRQGRKAFF
TRBV28	15	TRBD1	TRBJ2-7	few	TGTGCCAGCAGTCCACAGGGGGGCCACTCCTACGAGCAGTACTTC	CASSPQGGHSYEQYF
TRBV4-3	15	NA	TRBJ2-1	NA	TGCGCCAGCAGCCGAGATGGCCTTCCTAACAATGAGCAGTTCTTC	CASSRDGLPNNEQFF
TRBV6-2/TRBV6-3	15	TRBD1	TRBJ1-5	NA	TGTGCCATAGACAGGGGGCTTCAGAGCAATCAGCCCCAGCATTTT	CAIDRGLQSNQPQHF
TRBV5-5	15	NA	TRBJ1-5	NA	TGTGCCAGCAGCTTGGGTGGGATCAGCAATCAGCCCCAGCATTTT	CASSLGGISNQPQHF
TRBV5-5	15	TRBD2	TRBJ2-1	many	TGTGCCAGCAGCTTGGGTCATGGGACTAGGGGTGTGCAGTTCTTC	CASSLGHGTRGVQFF
TRBV6-1	16	NA	TRBJ1-4	many	TGTGCCAGCAGTCCCCCCCGCAGACCAACTAATGAAAAACTGTTTTTT	CASSPPRRPTNEKLFF
TRBV11-2	15	NA	TRBJ2-5	many	TGTGCCAGCAGCTTAAGGTCGGGGTACCAAGAGACCCAGTACTTC	CASSLRSGYQETQYF
TRBV24-1	13	NA	TRBJ2-2	NA	TGTGCCACCAAGTTAGGGGCCACCGGGGAGCTGTTTTTT	CATKLGATGELFF
TRBV30	12	NA	TRBJ2-1	few	TGTGCCTGGAGTGTACTCAGGGAAGAGCAGTTCTTC	CAWSVLREEQFF
TRBV6-2/TRBV6-3	13	NA	TRBJ2-3	NA	TGTGCCAGCTGCCTAACTTCTATAGATACGCAGTATTTT	CASCLTSIDTQYF
TRBV4-1	13	NA	TRBJ2-2	NA	TGCGCCAGCAGCCAAGATTATGCCGGGGAGCTGTTTTTT	CASSQDYAGELFF
TRBV10-1	15	TRBD2	TRBJ2-1	many	TGCGCCAGCAGTGGGGGGCCTAGCGGGAGTGATGAGCAGTTCTTC	CASSGGPSGSDEQFF
TRBV30	15	TRBD2	TRBJ2-7	few	TGTGCCTGGAGCCAACTAGCGGGAATCGGTTACGAGCAGTACTTC	CAWSQLAGIGYEQYF
TRBV6-1	21	TRBD2	TRBJ2-1	NA	TGTGCCAGCAGTGCCCGAGGGTCCCCGGGGACTAGCGGGGCGACCTACAATGTGCAGTTCTTC	CASSARGSPGTSGATYNVQFF
TRBV6-1	14	TRBD1	TRBJ1-5	few	TGTGCCAGCAGTGACAGGGGGCAAGGTCAGCCCCAGCATTTT	CASSDRGQGQPQHF
TRBV4-1	15	NA	TRBJ1-3	NA	TGCGCCAGCAACCAAGATCCGGCCTCTGGAAACACCATATATTTT	CASNQDPASGNTIYF
TRBV4-3	17	NA	TRBJ2-6	NA	TGCGCCAGCACCTCTATTAATACAGGCTCTGGGGCCAACGTCCTGACTTTC	CASTSINTGSGANVLTF
TRBV13	12	NA	TRBJ1-2	NA	TGTGCCAGCAAGGAGCTTAACTATGGCTACACCTTC	CASKELNYGYTF
TRBV4-1	17	TRBD1	TRBJ2-5	few	TGCGCCAGCAGCCAAGATCGAACGGGACAGGGGATTGAGACCCAGTACTTC	CASSQDRTGQGIETQYF
TRBV7-8	15	TRBD2	TRBJ2-3	once	TGTGCCAGCAGCCCGGTTCTAGGGACTAGTAGTCCGCACTATTTT	CASSPVLGTSSPHYF
TRBV7-9	15	NA	TRBJ2-3	few	TGTGCCAGCGACACTCTATTGATGGGGTCAGATACGCAGTATTTT	CASDTLLMGSDTQYF
TRBV12-3/TRBV12-4	14	NA	TRBJ1-2	NA	TGTGCCAGCAGCCGACAGGCAAATAACTATGGCTACACATTC	CASSRQANNYGYTF
TRBV29-1	15	TRBD2	TRBJ2-7	many	TGCAGCGTTGAGGGGAGCGGGACCAGTTCCTACGAGCAGTACTTC	CSVEGSGTSSYEQYF
TRBV11-2	15	NA	TRBJ1-1	NA	TGTGCCAGCAGCCATATGTGGGGACAGAACACTGAAGCTTTCTTT	CASSHMWGQNTEAFF
TRBV6-2/TRBV6-3	12	NA	TRBJ2-7	many	TGTGCCAGCAGTTACCCAACAGCCGAGCAGTACTTC	CASSYPTAEQYF
TRBV2	13	NA	TRBJ2-4	NA	TGTGCCAGCAGTGGGGGCCCTCAAAACATTCAGTACTTC	CASSGGPQNIQYF
TRBV28	13	NA	TRBJ1-2	few	TGTGCCAGCAGTTTACAACGGACGGATGGCTACACCTTC	CASSLQRTDGYTF
TRBV6-2/TRBV6-3	20	TRBD2	TRBJ2-1	many	TGTGCCAGCAGTTACAGTCAGGCCCGGATAGCGGGAGATGTCTACAATGAGCAGTTCTTC	CASSYSQARIAGDVYNEQFF
TRBV6-2/TRBV6-3	13	NA	TRBJ1-3	many	TGTGCCAGCAGTTACTCGGATCCGGGCACCATATATTTT	CASSYSDPGTIYF
TRBV6-2/TRBV6-3	16	NA	TRBJ1-5	NA	TGTGCCAACAGTTACTCGGTAAGGTATAGCAATCAGCCCCAGCATTTT	CANSYSVRYSNQPQHF
TRBV14	15	TRBD1	TRBJ2-5	NA	TGTGCCAGCAGCAAAAACAGGGGTCGGCAAGAGACCCAGTACTTC	CASSKNRGRQETQYF
TRBV11-2	14	NA	TRBJ2-7	NA	TGTGCCAGCAGCTTTGGGACATGGGCCTCCGAGCAGTACTTC	CASSFGTWASEQYF
TRBV4-1	15	NA	TRBJ1-1	NA	TGCGCCAGCAGCCATCCGCCCCCCGGGAACACTGAAGCTTTCTTT	CASSHPPPGNTEAFF